These 13 T cell receptor beta chains were all obtained from the same sample, sequenced in a study of T cells in Graves' hyperthyroidism and ophthalmopathy. Template material for amplifying TCR beta CDR3 regions consisted of RNA transcripts. First-round RT-PCR with HTBI primers amplified the TCR CDR3 region. TCRdb recomputed calls from the multiplex PCR reads with MiXCR, one row per CDR3 protein. The sample has approximately 350,000 distinct CDR3 sequences, about 16% seen once. The sequenced material came from blood. The receptors were gathered from a woman aged 60-70 years with Graves' ophthalmopathy.

The sample holds a few counts of this clonotype. The J gene is TRBJ2-7, the V gene TRBV28; 7 nucleotides line up with TRBD2. The CDR3 totals 16 residues. Trimming removed 2 bases from V and 3 bases from J; junction bases left unmatched: 10. The germline CDR1 and CDR2 sequences are MDHEN and SYDVKM. The CDR3 loop reads CASSLRSRTRGYEQYF. DNA for the CDR3: TGTGCCAGCAGTTTAAGGAGCAGGACTAGGGGCTACGAGCAGTACTTC.

This clonotype showed up many times. This sequence joins TRBV25-1 and TRBJ2-5; 8 bases are a match to TRBD1. The CDR3 contains 15 residues. Germline trimming cut 5 bases from V and 4 bases from J; bases unmatched to any gene: 9. Germline V lookup: CDR1 MGHDK, CDR2 SYGVNS. The CDR3 loop is CASSTTGVGLETQYF. The CDR3 bases are TGTGCCAGCAGTACGACAGGGGTTGGGTTAGAGACCCAGTACTTC.

As concerns this clonotype: This may be a read error: a much more frequent sequence differs by one nucleotide. The J gene is TRBJ1-1, the V gene TRBV6-2 or TRBV6-3; D possibly corresponds to TRBD1 (5 bases). The CDR3 runs to 11 residues. Between the trimmed V and J ends, which lost 8 bases and 10 bases, there was a span of 14 bases. CDR1 is MNHEY and CDR2 is SVGEGT in the germline V gene. The DNA for the CDR3 is TGTGCCAGCGGCAGACAGAGCGGAGCTTTCTTT. The encoded protein is CASGRQSGAFF.

The sample holds a few counts of this clonotype. The chain is built from TRBV2 and TRBJ2-1, with 11 bases fitting TRBD2. The germline V gene encodes CDR1 SNHLY and CDR2 FYNNEI. The CDR3 is 14 residues long. Trimming took 7 bases from V and 8 from J; bases not matched to a gene: 7. CDR3 sequence: CASILAGGSHEQFF. DNA for the CDR3: TGTGCCAGCATCTTAGCGGGAGGGTCCCATGAGCAGTTCTTC.

The V gene is TRBV25-1, the J gene TRBJ2-5; D unresolved. Germline V gene lookup returns CDR1 MGHDK and CDR2 SYGVNS. This CDR3 is 12 amino acids long. V lost 2 bases, J lost 2 bases, and 3 bases lay in between. The CDR3 nucleotides are TGTGCCAGCAGTGAAGGTCAAGAGACCCAGTACTTC. This codes for CASSEGQETQYF.

In its sample, this clonotype was seen many times. The CDR3 DNA reads as TGTGCCAGCATCTTAGCGGGAGGCTCCTACAATGAGCAGTTCTTC. This translates into CASILAGGSYNEQFF. The J gene is TRBJ2-1, the V gene TRBV28; 10 nucleotides line up with TRBD2. Germline CDR1 MDHEN, CDR2 SYDVKM. J lost 0 bases, V lost 7 bases, and 3 bases had no gene match. The CDR3 is 15 residues long.

The V call is TRBV4-1, the J call TRBJ2-3; D might be TRBD2 (6 bases). V was clipped by 0 bases and J by 3 bases, with 13 bases between them. The CDR3 totals 16 residues. Germline CDR1 and CDR2: MGHRA and YSYEKL. In nucleotides, the CDR3 is TGCGCCAGCAGCCAAGAAGGGGCAGGGAGGACAGATACGCAGTATTTT. Translation: CASSQEGAGRTDTQYF.

Regarding this clonotype: A junction end diverges from the germline sequence, so it may reflect a read error. The rearrangement uses TRBV10-3 and TRBJ2-7, with D possibly TRBD1 on 6 matching bases. The germline V gene encodes CDR1 ENHRY and CDR2 SYGVKD. The CDR3 is 13 amino acids. The CDR3 nucleotides are TGTGCCATCAGTGAAGGGGGAAACTACAAGCAGTACTTC. It translates to CAISEGGNYKQYF.

This clonotype was counted a few times. This sequence joins TRBV3-1 and TRBJ2-1; 10 bases align to TRBD2. Germline lookup yields CDR1 LGHDT and CDR2 YNNKEL (reference sequence). CDR3 length equals 16 residues. J gave up 9 bases and V 4 bases, and 12 bases lay outside the gene matches. CDR3 protein: CASSLRLAGGIGEQFF. In DNA, the CDR3 is TGTGCCAGCAGCCTACGGTTAGCGGGAGGTATCGGTGAGCAGTTCTTC.

At least ten counts were recorded for this clonotype. The chain has TRBV5-1 and TRBJ1-2, with 7 bases identical to TRBD1. The CDR3 length is 15 residues. Germline V lookup: CDR1 SGHRS, CDR2 YFSETQ. V shed 0 bases and J 4 bases; nucleotides not matched to a gene: 6. The CDR3 nucleotides are TGCGCCAGCAGCTTGGAGGGACAGCGGGCCTATGGCTACACCTTC. Translated, it gives CASSLEGQRAYGYTF.

This clonotype was counted many times. The CDR3 region has the DNA TGCGGTACGGCCTTCATGAACACTGAAGCTTTCTTT. Protein sequence: CGTAFMNTEAFF. The chain links TRBV20-1 to TRBJ1-1; D uncertain. The germline gives CDR1 DFQATT, CDR2 SNEGSKA (reference sequence). This CDR3 spans 12 amino acids.

The V and J genes are TRBV4-1 and TRBJ1-5, with D hard to call. V was cut by 0 bases and J by 0 bases, with 9 bases left in between. CDR1 and CDR2 from the germline V gene are MGHRA and YSYEKL. The CDR3 length is 16 residues. CDR3 nucleotide sequence: TGCGCCAGCAGCCAAGAATCGGGTTATAGCAATCAGCCCCAGCATTTT. This gives the protein CASSQESGYSNQPQHF.

This clonotype has just a few counts. This chain connects TRBV6-1 to TRBJ1-2; the D gene is possibly TRBD1 (6 bases). CDR3 length: 14 residues. Germline-derived CDR1 and CDR2 are MNHNS and SASEGT. The ends were cut back, 6 bases at V and 3 bases at J, with 14 bases in the middle. CDR3 in DNA: TGTGCCAGCAGAAAACGGGGGGGCGACTATGGCTACACCTTC. As protein: CASRKRGGDYGYTF.